This T cell receptor (beta chain) was recorded in a study of T cell responses to AZD1222 COVID-19 vaccine. Study-level points and caveats: The donors showed a predominance of white British ancestry and of females, with possible underestimation of clonal diversity. Repertoire collection took place solely once the T cell response had peaked. Per reports, nearly half of all spike-specific TCRs target regions that are unmutated in variants.

Timing groups of about 4 and about 12 weeks for second doses were pooled. Turning to this clone: What it binds is not known.

From germline, CDR1 is SGDLS and CDR2 YYNGEE. V gave up 0 bases and J gave up 9 bases; unmatched junction bases: 9. The CDR3 covers 16 residues. TCRdb's table, derived via immunoSEQ multiplex PCR, lists solely in-frame clones and lacks some. This sample has approximately 150,000 clones, with under 95% found just once. This TCR was sampled from an adult who received the AZD1222 COVID-19 vaccine. Specimen: peripheral blood, collected 28 days after the second AZD1222 dose. V is TRBV9 and J is TRBJ2-1, with 10 bases aligning to TRBD2. The CDR3 coding sequence is TGTGCCAGCAGCGTAGTCCCCAGCGGGAGGGGTGGTGAGCAGTTCTTC. Its protein product is CASSVVPSGRGGEQFF.